This T cell receptor (beta chain) was profiled in a study of control samples from healthy donors and cancer patients. Sequenced by immunoSEQ multiplex PCR; TCRdb stores in-frame clones only, minus some. Seen here are approximately 120,000 clones, approximately 84% observed once, and the top ten hold roughly 2%. This clone appeared a single time. The sequencing input was blood. The source of this sequence is a man younger than 35 in good health.

The CDR3 nucleotides read TGTGCCAGTCGGGCCGTTGGGGTAAGGGCGAACACTGAAGCTTTCTTT. The encoded protein is CASRAVGVRANTEAFF. The V and J genes are TRBV25-1 and TRBJ1-1; D is uncertain. The CDR3 consists of 16 residues. V was cut by 9 bases and J by 1 base, with 21 bases left in between. Germline V gene sequence: CDR1 MGHDK, CDR2 SYGVNS.